These T cell receptor beta chains were read from a single sample in a study of CD8+CD57+ T cells in acquired aplastic anemia. MiXCR was run by TCRdb on the reads, yielding one entry per CDR3 protein. Of 260,000 or so distinct CDR3 sequences in the sample, 65% to 90% are singletons; the top ten hold roughly two fifths. Sequencing input: sorted CD4+, CD8+, or CD8+CD57+ T cells (not recorded which) from PBMCs. Every receptor here comes from a human donor with aplastic anemia. Each CDR3 is given with its conserved first and last residue. A D gene is named only where the DNA matches it firmly. Clone sizes are given selectively: once, few, many, or a class where the clone is expanded.

V gene	D gene	J gene	clone size	CDR3 protein	CDR3 DNA
TRBV2	TRBD1	TRBJ2-5	few	CASSQPTGVGETQYF	TGTGCCAGCAGTCAACCTACAGGGGTTGGAGAGACCCAGTACTTC
TRBV7-8	.	TRBJ1-5	.	CASSLTSGSGAQQF	TGTGCCAGCAGCTTGACTAGCGGGAGCGGAGCCCAGCAGTTT
TRBV5-1	.	TRBJ2-3	.	CASSPGRTHTQYF	TGTGCCAGCAGCCCGGGACGTACACATACGCAGTATTTT
TRBV7-8	.	TRBJ1-2	.	CASSFDRDGPAYGYTF	TGTGCCAGCAGCTTTGATAGAGACGGGCCCGCATATGGCTACACCTTC
TRBV7-2	.	TRBJ2-1	.	CASSRGRDNGQDQQFF	TGTGCCAGCAGTAGGGGCCGCGACAACGGTCAGGATCAGCAGTTCTTC
TRBV7-3	.	TRBJ2-5	few	CASSVMLGETQYF	TGTGCTAGCAGCGTAATGTTAGGGGAGACCCAGTACTTC
TRBV2	.	TRBJ1-6	.	CASSSEGILSPLHF	TGTGCCAGCAGCTCGGAGGGCATACTTTCACCCCTCCACTTT
TRBV2	TRBD1	TRBJ1-4	.	CASSNDRVNEQFFF	TGTGCCAGCAGTAATGACAGGGTAAATGAGCAATTCTTCTTT
TRBV19	.	TRBJ2-7	many	CASSIQKGPYEQYF	TGTGCCAGTAGTATCCAGAAGGGCCCCTACGAGCAGTACTTC
TRBV6-1	.	TRBJ1-2	once	CASSEERVDHGGYTF	TGTGCCAGCAGTGAAGAAAGGGTAGATCACGGTGGCTACACCTTC
TRBV2	.	TRBJ2-3	few	CSSVEGGPDTQYF	TGTAGCAGCGTGGAGGGAGGTCCCGATACGCAGTATTTT
TRBV5-4	.	TRBJ1-1	.	CASSQEVGTEAFF	TGCGCCAGCAGCCAAGAGGTGGGCACTGAAGCTTTCTTT
TRBV2	TRBD1	TRBJ2-2	.	CASSGQGFGELFF	TGTGCCAGCAGTGGACAGGGTTTCGGGGAGCTGTTTTTT
TRBV15	.	TRBJ2-7	.	CATSGRALANEQYF	TGTGCCACCAGCGGCCGGGCCCTCGCCAATGAGCAGTACTTC
TRBV19	TRBD2	TRBJ2-3	few	CASSIAGGSYNEQYF	TGTGCCAGTAGTATAGCGGGGGGATCCTACAATGAGCAGTATTTT
TRBV12-3/TRBV12-4	.	TRBJ1-2	.	CASSHGFMDGYTF	TGTGCCAGCAGCCATGGATTTATGGATGGCTACACCTTC
TRBV5-5	.	TRBJ2-5	.	CASSLGAAQGETQYF	TGTGCCAGCAGCTTGGGGGCTGCCCAGGGTGAGACCCAGTACTTC
TRBV5-4	.	TRBJ1-2	.	CASSFTSGGGGYGYTF	TGTGCCAGCAGCTTTACTAGCGGAGGCGGGGGCTATGGCTACACCTTC
TRBV7-9	.	TRBJ2-5	.	CASNAGGTWRETQYF	TGTGCCAGCAATGCGGGCGGGACGTGGCGAGAGACCCAGTACTTC
TRBV7-7	.	TRBJ2-6	.	CSSRLRGVPSGANVLTF	TGTTCCAGCAGGCTCCGGGGTGTCCCATCTGGGGCCAACGTCCTGACTTTC
TRBV2	.	TRBJ2-7	.	CASSPLAGGSSYEQYF	TGTGCCAGCAGCCCCTTAGCAGGTGGCTCGTCCTACGAGCAGTACTTC
TRBV9	.	TRBJ2-3	.	CASSVAGESTEKYF	TGTGCCAGCAGCGTAGCGGGAGAGAGCACAGAGAAGTATTTT
TRBV19	TRBD2	TRBJ2-3	.	CASSLAGGADTEQF	TGTGCCAGCAGTTTAGCGGGAGGTGCCGATACGGAGCAGTTT
TRBV7-9	.	TRBJ2-3	.	CASSTDEENGHTF	TGTGCCAGCAGCACTGACGAGGAGAATGGCCACACTTTC
TRBV7-9	TRBD1	TRBJ2-7	.	CASSPTGAYEQYF	TGTGCCAGCAGCCCAACAGGGGCCTACGAGCAGTACTTC
TRBV7-3	.	TRBJ2-3	.	CASSLAAGVTDTQF	TGTGCCAGCAGCTTAGCGGCAGGCGTCACAGATACGCAGTTT
TRBV20-1	TRBD2	TRBJ2-3	.	CSTGGGGVGADTQYF	TGCAGTACGGGGGGTGGAGGAGTTGGGGCAGATACGCAGTATTTT
TRBV7-8	.	TRBJ1-2	.	CASSLAGGRDTQTF	TGTGCCAGCAGCTTAGCGGGAGGTCGCGATACGCAGACTTTC
TRBV20-1	TRBD1	TRBJ1-1	once	CSARRFRGQSRGNTEAFF	TGCAGTGCTAGACGGTTCCGGGGACAGTCTCGGGGGAACACTGAAGCTTTCTTT
TRBV7-6	TRBD2	TRBJ2-7	.	CASAVGLAYEQYF	TGTGCCAGCGCCGTGGGACTAGCTTACGAGCAGTACTTC
TRBV9	.	TRBJ2-3	few	CASGVAGDIHTQYF	TGTGCCAGCGGCGTAGCTGGAGACATTCATACGCAGTATTTT
TRBV20-1	.	TRBJ2-2	.	CSASGIQTGELFF	TGCAGTGCTAGCGGGATTCAGACCGGGGAGCTGTTTTTT
TRBV7-2	.	TRBJ2-5	.	CASSSSDADSQTQYF	TGTGCCAGCAGCTCCAGTGATGCGGATTCACAGACCCAGTACTTC
TRBV11-2	.	TRBJ2-5	.	CASSLGTAWGETQYF	TGTGCCAGCAGCTTAGGGACAGCATGGGGAGAGACCCAGTACTTC
TRBV4-1	.	TRBJ1-2	.	CASSQGLGSGYTF	TGCGCCAGCAGCCAAGGGTTAGGGAGCGGCTACACCTTC
TRBV7-9	TRBD2	TRBJ2-1	.	CASSQQRSGASDEQFF	TGTGCCAGCAGCCAGCAAAGAAGCGGGGCGAGCGATGAGCAGTTCTTC
TRBV9	TRBD2	TRBJ2-5	.	CASSVELAGGLETQYF	TGTGCCAGCAGCGTAGAACTAGCGGGGGGGTTAGAGACCCAGTACTTC
TRBV2	.	TRBJ2-1	.	CAFCASSDGGIHEQFF	.
TRBV7-9	.	TRBJ1-1	.	CASSFDMTGSTEDFF	TGTGCCAGCAGCTTTGATATGACCGGGAGCACTGAAGATTTCTTT
TRBV9	.	TRBJ2-3	once	CASGGAGDVQYFEYF	.
TRBV7-3	.	TRBJ2-5	.	CAGQLARDTEYF	TGTGCCGGACAGTTAGCTAGAGATACCGAGTACTTC
TRBV7-6	.	TRBJ1-1	.	CASSPGRGVEPEAFF	TGTGCCAGCAGCCCGGGGAGGGGGGTCGAGCCTGAAGCTTTCTTT
TRBV7-9	.	TRBJ2-3	.	CASSFAGSPGRDYF	TGTGCCAGCAGCTTTGCAGGAAGTCCCGGTAGGGATTATTTT
TRBV7-6	.	TRBJ1-5	many	CASSLAPSMNSNQPQHF	TGTGCCAGCAGCTTAGCGCCCTCGATGAATAGCAATCAGCCCCAGCATTTT
TRBV24-1	TRBD1	TRBJ1-1	few	CASSRTGEAFF	TGTGCCAGCAGTCGGACAGGTGAAGCTTTCTTT
TRBV15	.	TRBJ2-1	.	CASSIAVGKEPLF	TGTGCCAGCAGCATAGCTGTTGGGAAAGAGCCCTTGTTC